Detailed here is one T cell receptor (beta chain). This record belongs to a study of shared T cell receptors in the human thymus. Sequencing used immunoSEQ multiplex PCR; TCRdb keeps in-frame clones, though not all of them. The sample has about 710,000 clones, approximately 89% seen once; the top ten hold 0.0094%. The CDR3 runs 18 residues. The junction had 11 bases not matched to a gene; V was cut back by 6 bases and J by 0 bases. CDR1 is SNHLY and CDR2 is FYNNEI in the germline V gene. This same sample was also taken into another study, of human thymus T cells. That investigation notes: It was healthy Finnish infants having corrective surgery for congenital heart defects who were the donors. Related work found strong thymic repertoire overlap between unrelated individuals.

Material: thymocytes. This chain uses TRBV2 with TRBJ2-1; 10 nucleotides match TRBD2. The sequence derives from a boy under two years old with a congenital heart defect. The CDR3 region is CASRKGLAGALSYNEQFF. Here the CDR3 DNA reads TGTGCCAGCAGGAAAGGGCTAGCGGGGGCTCTCTCCTACAATGAGCAGTTCTTC.